The T cell receptor (beta chain) under discussion was sequenced for a study of shared clonotypes between healthy human individuals. The wider study: Donors had three CD4 naive, three CD4 memory, two CD8 naive and one CD8 memory plate apiece. General study results and limits: What naive subsets generally showed was a larger estimated richness than memory subsets showed. Clonotypes shared by all four sorted-subset donors had higher generation probabilities than non-shared clonotypes.

The data were produced by immunoSEQ multiplex PCR, yet TCRdb's version contains in-frame clones alone and is incomplete. Of about 610,000 clones in the sample, less than 98% are singletons; the top ten hold around 0.06%. Healthy and HIV-negative, the adult donors had no recent acute infections or vaccinations. The V gene's germline CDR1 is LNHDA and CDR2 SQIVND (reference sequence). V shed 4 bases, J shed 1 base, and the junction held 5 bases outside the gene matches. This CDR3 region has 16 residues. As regards this clone: The target antigen is unknown.

The source of this sequence is a woman aged 30 to 39 in good health. The chain has TRBV19 and TRBJ2-3; 10 bases map to TRBD2. What was sequenced was naive CD4+ T cells sorted from blood. The subset was: CD45RA+ positively selected. CDR3 residues: CASSKRLAGRTDTQYF. For the CDR3, the DNA is TGTGCCAGTAGTAAAAGACTAGCGGGCCGCACAGATACGCAGTATTTT. Together with reference TRBV19 and TRBJ2-3, the CDR3 gives the full variable domain: DGGITQSPKYLFRKEGQNVTLSCEQNLNHDAMYWYRQDPGQGLRLIYYSQIVNDFQKGDIAEGYSVSREKKESFPLTVTSAQKNPTAFYLCASSKRLAGRTDTQYFGPGTRLTVL.